This T cell receptor (beta chain) was captured by sequencing in a study of blood T cell repertoires in COVID-19. Study information: There were acute and convalescent COVID-19 samples, and they came from the United States, Italy and Spain. PBMCs, B-cell-depleted T cells, or T cells provided the cDNA or gDNA that made up the material.

Authors' processing steps: Amplification with reference gene primers provided the estimates of nucleated cell counts. Using immunoSEQ multiplex PCR, the repertoire was profiled, and TCRdb retains in-frame clones only, with some absent. V and J calls and clone size are given by that table; D and trimming were obtained from the DNA. In the table there are about 88,000 clones, about 83% of which are singletons. The CDR3 extends over 15 amino acids. J lost 1 base, V lost 5 bases, and 2 bases had no gene match. The germline CDR1 and CDR2 sequences are KGHDR and SFDVKD. The specimen sequenced was peripheral blood. V usage is TRBV24-1 and J usage is TRBJ2-5; TRBD1 matches 11 bases. The receptor's source is a woman aged 70-85 years with acute or convalescent COVID-19. The CDR3 DNA sequence: TGTGCCACCAGTGTAGGGACAGGGGGCCAAGAGACCCAGTACTTC. This translates into CATSVGTGGQETQYF.